The 12 T cell receptor beta chains below come from one sample, sequenced in a study of radiation and T cells in renal cell carcinoma. Specified time point: blood 4 weeks post-SBRT, at nephrectomy. Described treatment: 15 Gy SBRT to primary tumor, nephrectomy 4 weeks later. Using immunoSEQ multiplex PCR, the repertoire was profiled, and TCRdb retains in-frame clones only, with some absent. The data hold around 170,000 clones, with roughly 90% observed a single time. Specimen: blood, collected from a patient whose treatment included radiotherapy and nephrectomy. These receptors were obtained from a woman in her forties or fifties with renal cell carcinoma.

This clone appeared once. The rearrangement joins TRBV5-5 to TRBJ2-1; 10 bases agree with TRBD2. V lost 4 bases, J lost 1 base, and 5 bases stayed unmatched. This CDR3 is built from 16 residues. Germline V gene data show CDR1 as SGHKS and CDR2 as YYEKEE (reference sequence). The CDR3 protein is CASSRTGLASYNEQFF. The CDR3 DNA is TGTGCCAGCAGCCGCACGGGACTAGCGTCCTACAATGAGCAGTTCTTC.

The chain joins TRBV6-6 to TRBJ1-5; D gene uncertain. Germline V gives CDR1 MNHNY, CDR2 SVGAGI (reference sequence). The V end was cut by 6 bases, the J end by 4 bases, with 7 bases between. This CDR3 spans 12 amino acids. The CDR3: CASSRENQPQHF. For the CDR3, the DNA is TGTGCCAGCAGCCGGGAAAATCAGCCCCAGCATTTT.

The table lists this clone with a count of one. The chain recombines TRBV15 with TRBJ2-3, with D possibly TRBD1 on 6 matching bases. Trimming shortened V by 1 base and J by 5 bases, and 19 bases separated the two germline ends. The CDR3 has 17 residues. Germline CDR1 is LNHNV and CDR2 is YYDKDF (reference sequence). CDR3 sequence (DNA): TGTGCCACCAGCAGAGGGCCGATCTGGACAGAATTAGATACGCAGTATTTT. It is translated as CATSRGPIWTELDTQYF.

This sequence joins TRBV7-6 and TRBJ2-7; TRBD2 matches 8 bases. CDR3 length equals 16 residues. After removal of 2 bases from V and 0 bases from J, the junction contained 6 bases not matched to a gene. The germline V gene has CDR1 SGHVS and CDR2 FNYEAQ. The CDR3 spells CASSLRPGGSSYEQYF. For the CDR3, the DNA is TGTGCCAGCAGCTTAAGGCCGGGGGGGAGCTCCTACGAGCAGTACTTC. The full variable domain, in which reference TRBV7-6 and TRBJ2-7 provide the parts outside the CDR3, is GAGVSQSPRYKVTKRGQDVALRCDPISGHVSLYWYRQALGQGPEFLTYFNYEAQQDKSGLPNDRFSAERPEGSISTLTIQRTEQRDSAMYRCASSLRPGGSSYEQYFGPGTRLTVT.

This chain joins TRBV7-9 and TRBJ1-2; TRBD1 matches 7 bases. Germline lookup yields CDR1 SEHNR and CDR2 FQNEAQ (reference sequence). The CDR3 has 17 amino acids. V was pared by 2 bases and J by 7 bases, with 16 bases of the junction left unmatched. In DNA form, the CDR3 reads TGTGCCAGCAGCTTATGGGGGAGTCGGGACAGCATTTCTGGCTACACCTTC. Protein sequence: CASSLWGSRDSISGYTF. The whole variable domain, remainder taken from reference TRBV7-9 and TRBJ1-2, is DTGVSQNPRHKITKRGQNVTFRCDPISEHNRLYWYRQTLGQGPEFLTYFQNEAQLEKSRLLSDRFSAERPKGSFSTLEIQRTEQGDSAMYLCASSLWGSRDSISGYTFGSGTRLTVV.

The sample holds one count of this clone. The chain combines TRBV7-3 with TRBJ2-2; D call uncertain. The CDR3 loop spans 14 amino acids. Germline V lookup: CDR1 SGHTA, CDR2 FQGTGA. With 5 bases removed from V and 2 bases from J, the gap between germline ends came to 9 bases. CDR3 in amino acids: CASSLGVNTGELFF. CDR3 DNA: TGTGCCAGCAGCCTTGGGGTTAACACCGGGGAGCTGTTTTTT. Combining the CDR3 with reference TRBV7-3 and TRBJ2-2 gives the whole variable domain GAGVSQTPSNKVTEKGKYVELRCDPISGHTALYWYRQSLGQGPEFLIYFQGTGAADDSGLPNDRFFAVRPEGSVSTLKIQRTERGDSAVYLCASSLGVNTGELFFGEGSRLTVL.

The V call is TRBV4-3, the J call TRBJ1-1; D unclear. V dropped 0 bases and J dropped 5 bases, with 10 bases sitting between them. CDR1 is LGHNA and CDR2 is YSLEER in the germline V gene. The CDR3 covers 14 residues. Here the CDR3 reads CASSQELGRTEAFF. In DNA form, the CDR3 reads TGCGCCAGCAGCCAAGAACTGGGAAGAACTGAAGCTTTCTTT.

The V call is TRBV5-1, the J call TRBJ1-4, with D perhaps TRBD1 (6 bases). Germline assignment: CDR1 SGHRS and CDR2 YFSETQ. The CDR3 is made up of 16 amino acids. V lost 1 base and J lost 0, with 10 bases in between. The CDR3 loop reads CASSLQGSATNEKLFF. The CDR3 DNA reads TGCGCCAGCAGCTTGCAGGGGAGCGCAACTAATGAAAAACTGTTTTTT. Looking up the rest from reference TRBV5-1 and TRBJ1-4 gives the full variable domain: KAGVTQTPRYLIKTRGQQVTLSCSPISGHRSVSWYQQTPGQGLQFLFEYFSETQRNKGNFPGRFSGRQFSNSRSEMNVSTLELGDSALYLCASSLQGSATNEKLFFGSGTQLSVL.

V and J are TRBV7-2 and TRBJ2-3, with 9 nucleotides matching TRBD1. J gave up 1 base and V 3 bases, and 2 bases lay outside the gene matches. Germline V gene sequence: CDR1 SGHTA, CDR2 FQGNSA. This CDR3 region has 15 residues. The CDR3 DNA reads as TGTGCCAGCAGCTTCCGGGACAGGGGCACAGATACGCAGTATTTT. Protein product: CASSFRDRGTDTQYF. The full variable domain, with the rest looked up from reference TRBV7-2 and TRBJ2-3, is GAGVSQSPSNKVTEKGKDVELRCDPISGHTALYWYRQSLGQGLEFLIYFQGNSAPDKSGLPSDRFSAERTGGSVSTLTIQRTQQEDSAVYLCASSFRDRGTDTQYFGPGTRLTVL.

The chain couples TRBV6-6 to TRBJ1-1; D call uncertain. V was pared by 10 bases and J by 1 base, with 16 bases between. The CDR3 spans 14 residues. Looked up from germline, CDR1 is MNHNY and CDR2 is SVGAGI (reference sequence). CDR3 in DNA: TGTGCCACAAGGGATCACGGGGAGAACACTGAAGCTTTCTTT. Its protein is CATRDHGENTEAFF.

This sequence joins TRBV7-9 and TRBJ2-7; 7 bases are a match to TRBD1. The CDR3 sequence is 14 residues long. Unmatched junction bases numbered 5, after V lost 5 bases and J lost 1 base. Looked up from germline, CDR1 is SEHNR and CDR2 is FQNEAQ (reference sequence). The CDR3 loop reads CASSPDRASYEQYF. The CDR3 bases are TGTGCCAGCAGCCCAGACAGGGCTTCCTACGAGCAGTACTTC.

V and J are TRBV19 and TRBJ1-5; D ambiguous. V was cut by 6 bases and J by 4 bases, with 19 bases left in between. This CDR3 has 16 amino acids. Germline V CDR1 and CDR2: LNHDA, SQIVND (reference sequence). CDR3 region: CASSAGGYRVNQPQHF. Written as DNA, the CDR3 is TGTGCCAGTAGCGCTGGAGGTTACAGAGTAAATCAGCCCCAGCATTTT.